This entry lists 2 T cell receptor beta chains sequenced from one sample in a study of beta chain features in type 1 diabetes. Findings of the study overall: Shortening of TCRB CDR3s, moderate but significant, appeared in all four CD4+ subsets of Type 1 diabetes patients.

Their antigens remain unidentified. Isolated RNA was reverse transcribed in full, so expressed TCRB transcripts were sequenced. Using immunoSEQ multiplex PCR, the repertoire was profiled, and TCRdb retains in-frame clones only, with some absent. Of 600,000 to 700,000 clones in the sample, roughly 12% were seen once. The sequencing sample was made of naive CD4+ T cells from blood. Receptors were obtained from a man aged 25-45 years with type 1 diabetes.

The chain carries TRBV28 and TRBJ1-6; 7 bases line up with TRBD1. The CDR3 runs 12 residues. The V gene's germline CDR1 is MDHEN and CDR2 SYDVKM. Losses at the gene ends were 10 bases for V and 7 bases for J; bases not matched to a gene: 4. The CDR3, as DNA: TGTGCCACATCAGGGGGGAATTCACCCCTCCACTTT. It is translated as CATSGGNSPLHF.

This clone was counted only a few times. The gene calls are TRBV7-9 and TRBJ2-3, with D tentatively TRBD1 (6 bases). V was trimmed by 0 bases and J by 2 bases, leaving 15 bases between them. Looked up from germline, CDR1 is SEHNR and CDR2 is FQNEAQ (reference sequence). This CDR3 region has 17 residues. CDR3 DNA: TGTGCCAGCAGCTTAGCACTGGTCAGGGGAGACACAGATACGCAGTATTTT. Encoded protein: CASSLALVRGDTDTQYF.